These 24 T cell receptor beta chains were all obtained from the same sample, sequenced in a study of CD8 T cells in Susac syndrome (dated by TCRdb to the late 2010s). Libraries came from the immunoSEQ multiplex PCR assay. RNA was extracted with the RNeasy kit and roughly 0.45 to 1 ug was reverse transcribed using random hexamers. TCRdb trimmed public reads at Q25 via fastp, called clones via MiXCR and kept in-frame beta chains. CDR3 protein duplicates are merged, each entry listing the most common genes and DNA. This sample comprises about 120,000 distinct CDR3 sequences, under 96% of them detected only once. 0.13% to 0.15% of the sample is in the top ten clones. Specimen: CD4+ T cells from PBMCs. These receptors all stem from a human donor with Susac syndrome.

The V and J genes are TRBV6-6 and TRBJ1-2; tentatively, D is TRBD1 (6 bases). Trimming pared 2 bases from V and 5 bases from J, leaving 15 bases between. Germline V gives CDR1 MNHNY, CDR2 SVGAGI (reference sequence). The CDR3 covers 15 residues. As DNA, the CDR3 is TGTGCCAGCAGTTACGAGACTCAGGGGATTTATGGCTACACCTTC. Protein product: CASSYETQGIYGYTF.

The V gene is TRBV7-2, the J gene TRBJ2-7; 8 bases are shared with TRBD1. V shed 5 bases and J 6 bases; nucleotides not matched to a gene: 6. Looked up from germline, CDR1 is SGHTA and CDR2 is FQGNSA. The CDR3 extends over 13 amino acids. The CDR3 bases are TGTGCCAGCAGCCCACGGACAGGGACCGAGCAGTACTTC. Translated, it gives CASSPRTGTEQYF.

The gene calls are TRBV2 and TRBJ2-2, with D perhaps TRBD1 (6 bases). Germline-derived CDR1 and CDR2 are SNHLY and FYNNEI. This CDR3 spans 15 amino acids. The V end was cut by 5 bases, the J end by 3 bases, with 13 bases between. CDR3 nucleotides: TGTGCCAGCAGTCTTACAGGGATTGACACCGGGGAGCTGTTTTTT. Its protein product is CASSLTGIDTGELFF.

The V gene is TRBV7-2, the J gene TRBJ1-2, with 11 bases matching TRBD1. After removal of 1 base from V and 11 bases from J, the junction contained 6 bases not matched to a gene. The CDR3 is made up of 14 amino acids. Germline assignment: CDR1 SGHTA and CDR2 FQGNSA. CDR3 coding DNA: TGTGCCAGCAGCTTAGTGGTGGACAGGGGGCCGTACACCTTC. It translates to CASSLVVDRGPYTF.

The rearrangement uses TRBV28 and TRBJ1-1; D is uncertain. Germline V CDR1 and CDR2: MDHEN, SYDVKM. Deletions cut 6 bases from V and 5 bases from J, with 10 bases between. CDR3 length equals 12 residues. CDR3 DNA sequence: TGTGCCAGCAGACTCGAGGGTACTGAAGCTTTCTTT. It yields the protein CASRLEGTEAFF.

The chain joins TRBV24-1 to TRBJ2-1, with D unresolved. The V and J ends lost 1 base and 8 bases respectively, with 8 bases between them. The germline gives CDR1 KGHDR, CDR2 SFDVKD. The CDR3 sequence is 13 residues long. The CDR3: CATSDFGGDEQFF. Here the CDR3 DNA reads TGTGCCACCAGTGATTTCGGTGGGGATGAGCAGTTCTTC.

The chain has TRBV29-1 and TRBJ2-6, with TRBD1 matching over 7 bases. This CDR3 has 14 amino acids. From germline, CDR1 is SQVTM and CDR2 ANQGSEA. The V gene end was trimmed by 3 bases and the J gene end by 1 base; junction bases not matched to a gene: 0. CDR3 sequence reads: CSVEGQSGANVLTF. In DNA, the CDR3 is TGCAGCGTTGAGGGACAGTCTGGGGCCAACGTCCTGACTTTC. The variable domain in full, with the rest retrieved from reference TRBV29-1 and TRBJ2-6, is SAVISQKPSRDICQRGTSLTIQCQVDSQVTMMFWYRQQPGQSLTLIATANQGSEATYESGFVIDKFPISRPNLTFSTLTVSNMSPEDSSIYLCSVEGQSGANVLTFGAGSRLTVL.

The J gene is TRBJ1-1, the V gene TRBV20-1; D may be TRBD1 (6 bases). CDR1 is DFQATT, CDR2 SNEGSKA, per germline (reference sequence). V dropped 4 bases and J dropped 4 bases, with 10 bases sitting between them. This CDR3 has 12 residues. CDR3 region: CSANREPTEAFF. For the CDR3, the DNA is TGCAGTGCTAACAGGGAACCCACTGAAGCTTTCTTT.

The chain is built from TRBV19 and TRBJ2-7, with TRBD1 identical over 8 bases. Germline loops: CDR1 LNHDA, CDR2 SQIVND (reference sequence). The trim removed 1 base at V and 4 bases at J, leaving 12 bases unmatched. CDR3 length: 17 amino acids. CDR3 sequence: CASSIALGQGVGYEQYF. As DNA, the CDR3 is TGTGCCAGTAGTATAGCGCTTGGACAGGGCGTCGGGTACGAGCAGTACTTC. Filled out from reference TRBV19 and TRBJ2-7, the complete variable domain reads DGGITQSPKYLFRKEGQNVTLSCEQNLNHDAMYWYRQDPGQGLRLIYYSQIVNDFQKGDIAEGYSVSREKKESFPLTVTSAQKNPTAFYLCASSIALGQGVGYEQYFGPGTRLTVT.

The J gene is TRBJ2-7, the V gene TRBV2; D may be TRBD2 (7 bases). Germline V lookup: CDR1 SNHLY, CDR2 FYNNEI. The CDR3 is 17 amino acids. Trimming cost V 7 bases and J 0 bases, with 22 bases left between them. CDR3 sequence reads: CASTLEGGAGISYEQYF. CDR3 coding DNA: TGTGCCAGCACCCTAGAAGGGGGGGCAGGGATCTCCTACGAGCAGTACTTC.

The chain carries TRBV29-1 and TRBJ2-7; D gene unclear. Trimming removed 0 bases from V and 5 bases from J, with 8 bases in between. The germline gives CDR1 SQVTM, CDR2 ANQGSEA. The CDR3 extends over 12 amino acids. CDR3 amino acids: CSVEDGRDEQYF. DNA of the CDR3: TGCAGCGTTGAAGACGGCCGGGACGAGCAGTACTTC.

This chain joins TRBV5-1 and TRBJ1-1, with D maybe TRBD1 (5 bases). The germline V gene has CDR1 SGHRS and CDR2 YFSETQ. This CDR3 has 14 amino acids. V was cut by 3 bases and J by 0 bases, with 9 bases left in between. CDR3 DNA sequence: TGCGCCAGCAGCTACCAGGGCATGAACACTGAAGCTTTCTTT. Protein product: CASSYQGMNTEAFF.

This chain links TRBV7-6 with TRBJ2-5, with D unclear. Between the trimmed V and J ends, which lost 5 bases and 13 bases, there was a span of 17 bases. The CDR3 extends over 12 amino acids. Germline CDR1 and CDR2: SGHVS and FNYEAQ. The CDR3: CASSQRLGLSYF. CDR3 DNA: TGTGCCAGCAGCCAACGACTTGGCCTTTCGTACTTC.

V and J are TRBV25-1 and TRBJ2-7; D call uncertain. This CDR3 is 13 amino acids long. Germline V gene sequence: CDR1 MGHDK, CDR2 SYGVNS. Trimming took off 2 bases at V and 0 bases at J, with 5 bases between the two ends. CDR3 region: CASSETASYEQYF. The CDR3 nucleotides are TGTGCCAGCAGTGAAACAGCCTCCTACGAGCAGTACTTC.

The genes are TRBV12-3 or TRBV12-4 and TRBJ2-5, with D perhaps matching TRBD1 (5 bases). This CDR3 region has 13 residues. The germline V and J ends were trimmed by 1 base and 6 bases, with 9 bases remaining between them. The DNA of the CDR3 is TGTGCCAGCAGTTTAGGGGCAGGGCAGACCCAGTACTTC. The encoded protein is CASSLGAGQTQYF.

This clonotype was seen just once. V gene TRBV9 combines with J gene TRBJ2-5; D possibly corresponds to TRBD2 (6 bases). The CDR3 is 15 amino acids. The V end was cut by 3 bases, the J end by 10 bases, with 22 bases between. Germline V gene sequence: CDR1 SGDLS, CDR2 YYNGEE. CDR3 in amino acids: CASSEGLPGWDVQYF. Written as DNA, the CDR3 is TGTGCCAGCAGCGAGGGACTGCCCGGATGGGATGTCCAGTACTTC.

The chain links TRBV27 to TRBJ2-3, with D tentatively TRBD1 (5 bases). Germline CDR1 reads MNHEY; CDR2 reads SMNVEV (reference sequence). This CDR3 is built from 17 residues. V was clipped by 7 bases and J by 2 bases, with 22 bases between them. The CDR3 reads CASTSLGRADDTDTQYF. The CDR3 DNA reads as TGTGCCAGCACCTCCCTTGGCAGGGCGGATGACACAGATACGCAGTATTTT.

The chain combines TRBV30 with TRBJ1-1; a possible D gene is TRBD1 (6 bases). Trimming removed 0 bases from V and 3 bases from J, with 11 bases in between. This CDR3 region has 14 residues. The germline CDR1 and CDR2 sequences are GTSNPN and SVGIG (reference sequence). The CDR3 coding sequence is TGTGCCTGGAGTGTAGGCAGGGGTGACACTGAAGCTTTCTTT. Translation gives CAWSVGRGDTEAFF.

The rearrangement joins TRBV12-3 or TRBV12-4 to TRBJ1-2; 8 bases fit TRBD1. The CDR3 is 17 amino acids. The junction had 13 bases not matched to a gene; V was cut back by 5 bases and J by 2 bases. The CDR3 is CASSPKGQGGTNYGYTF. The CDR3 DNA follows: TGTGCCAGCAGTCCCAAAGGACAGGGAGGTACAAACTATGGCTACACCTTC.

The CDR3 region is CATSDAGAGSYNEQFF. In DNA, the CDR3 is TGTGCCACCAGTGACGCTGGAGCGGGGAGCTACAATGAGCAGTTCTTC. The chain has TRBV24-1 and TRBJ2-1; TRBD2 matches at 7 bases. The V and J ends lost 4 bases and 3 bases, in that order; junction bases with no gene match: 8. The CDR3 runs 16 residues. In germline, CDR1 is KGHDR, CDR2 SFDVKD.

The chain is built from TRBV5-4 and TRBJ2-1; 9 nucleotides align to TRBD2. The V and J ends lost 1 base and 5 bases, in that order; junction bases with no gene match: 7. Germline V lookup: CDR1 SGHNT, CDR2 YYREEE (reference sequence). CDR3 length: 16 residues. The CDR3 reads CASSLRSSGTDNEQFF. The CDR3, as DNA: TGTGCCAGCAGCTTGAGGTCTAGCGGGACCGACAATGAGCAGTTCTTC.

This rearrangement joins TRBV5-4 to TRBJ2-7; tentative D call: TRBD1 (5 bases). CDR1 SGHNT and CDR2 YYREEE come from the germline V gene (reference sequence). V shed 2 bases and J shed 3 bases, with 6 bases lying between them. This CDR3 contains 12 residues. CDR3 DNA: TGTGCCAGCAGCTTACAGGACTACGAGCAGTACTTC. It is translated as CASSLQDYEQYF.

This clonotype was seen a single time. The J gene is TRBJ1-2, the V gene TRBV3-1, with 8 bases fitting TRBD1. Trimming at V came to 2 bases and at J to 7 bases, leaving 9 bases not matched to a gene. The CDR3 covers 15 residues. Per germline, CDR1 LGHDT and CDR2 YNNKEL (reference sequence). DNA of the CDR3: TGTGCCAGCAGCCAACTCCGGGACAGGATCCTTGGCTACACCTTC. This translates into CASSQLRDRILGYTF.

J is TRBJ1-2 and V is TRBV3-1; D remains ambiguous. Germline CDR1 and CDR2: LGHDT and YNNKEL (reference sequence). Trimming pared 3 bases from V and 4 bases from J, leaving 9 bases between. This CDR3 contains 13 residues. The CDR3 region is CASSHDGVYGYTF. The DNA of the CDR3 is TGTGCCAGCAGCCATGACGGCGTCTATGGCTACACCTTC.